Reported below is one TCR beta chain. Antigen unknown. The germline V gene has CDR1 SEHNR and CDR2 FQNEAQ (reference sequence). The CDR3 consists of 12 residues. The sample originates from a study of CXCR3-negative and CXCR3-positive naive CD8 T cells. Study results and limitations: Hydrophobicity was higher for TRB CDR3s found in CXCR3-positive naive cells than in CXCR3-negative naive cells.

Via 5' RACE with UMI labels, TRB cDNA libraries were prepared. TCRdb re-called the 5' RACE reads; every CDR3 protein appears as one record, without DNA. Its clone listing holds some 130,000 distinct CDR3 sequences. The rearrangement links TRBV7-9 to TRBJ2-1. The TCR sequence derives from a human donor in good health. Some clones in this sample may be carry-over from other donors' samples. Sequencing was done on a sample of naive CXCR3+ CD8+ T cells from blood. As to subset: CD45RO-CCR7+CD27+CD95- naive CD8+ T cells expressing CXCR3 (TNR3+). This CDR3 reads CAQKSSYNEQFF.